This TCR beta chain was identified in a study of blood T cell repertoires in COVID-19. Across the whole study: Samples taken during acute and convalescent COVID-19 were collected in the United States, Italy and Spain. In each case, the material was cDNA or gDNA derived from T cells, B-cell-depleted T cells, or PBMCs.

This CDR3 region has 18 residues. The ends were cut back, 2 bases at V and 0 bases at J, with 17 bases in the middle. Germline loops: CDR1 MNHEY, CDR2 SVGEGT. In the original processing: It was from reference gene primer amplification that nucleated cell counts were estimated. Assay used: immunoSEQ multiplex PCR; TCRdb lists only in-frame clones, some missing. V and J calls plus clone size are reproduced from that table; the DNA served to infer D and trimming. In the table there are about 280,000 clones, 86% of which are singletons. The gene calls are TRBV6-2 or TRBV6-3 and TRBJ1-5; D gene ambiguous. The origin of this receptor is a woman aged 30 to 39 with active or convalescent COVID-19. The sequencing sample was made of peripheral blood. This CDR3 is CASSYPLLLSLSNQPQHF. The CDR3 nucleotides are TGTGCCAGCAGTTACCCCCTTCTTCTATCCCTTAGCAATCAGCCCCAGCATTTT.